The next 26 T cell receptor beta chains were all read from a single sample in a study of multiple sclerosis patients with progressive multifocal leukoencephalopathy. Libraries were prepared by immunoSEQ multiplex PCR; TCRdb keeps only in-frame clonotypes and omits some of them. The table includes some 31,000 clones, around 89% detected once. The time point is: before natalizumab initiation. The sample was PBMCs. These receptors originate from a human donor with multiple sclerosis.

The rearrangement uses TRBV7-9 and TRBJ2-3, with D tentatively TRBD1 or TRBD2 (5 bases each). V was shortened by 3 bases and J by 2 bases, with 12 bases between the two germline ends. The CDR3 runs to 15 residues. Germline CDR1 is SEHNR and CDR2 is FQNEAQ (reference sequence). The CDR3 DNA sequence: TGTGCCAGCAGCTTGCAGGGACGGAACACAGATACGCAGTATTTT. Protein sequence: CASSLQGRNTDTQYF.

The chain uses TRBV28 and TRBJ2-5; 7 positions agree with TRBD1. The J call may not be correct, given that the DNA end is closer to TRBJ2-7. Looked up from germline, CDR1 is MDHEN and CDR2 is SYDVKM. The CDR3 extends over 13 amino acids. CDR3 loop: CASSSTGSYEQYF. The CDR3 DNA is TGTGCCAGCAGCTCGACAGGGTCCTACGAGCAGTACTTC.

The chain combines TRBV6-6 with TRBJ1-5; tentative D call: TRBD1 (5 bases). V gave up 5 bases and J gave up 4 bases, with 15 bases separating them. The germline gives CDR1 MNHNY, CDR2 SVGAGI (reference sequence). The CDR3 is 15 residues long. This CDR3 reads CASSPRTGENQPQHF. The CDR3 nucleotides are TGTGCCAGCAGTCCCCGAACGGGGGAAAATCAGCCCCAGCATTTT.

This clone was seen just once. The genes are TRBV2 and TRBJ2-4, with 7 bases fitting TRBD1. The CDR3 totals 15 residues. With 4 bases clipped from V and 4 bases from J, the junction kept 7 bases outside the gene matches. CDR1 is SNHLY and CDR2 is FYNNEI in the germline V gene. CDR3: CASSGRTGGKNIQYF. The CDR3 nucleotides are TGTGCCAGCAGTGGGAGGACAGGCGGGAAAAACATTCAGTACTTC.

The rearrangement joins TRBV6-1 to TRBJ2-1; TRBD2 aligns across 8 bases. The J segment lost 4 bases and the V segment lost 7 bases, leaving 9 bases of the junction unmatched. The CDR3 extends over 15 amino acids. CDR1 is MNHNS and CDR2 is SASEGT in the germline V gene. The CDR3 loop is CASIRAGATYNEQFF. The DNA of the CDR3 is TGTGCCAGCATTCGAGCGGGAGCCACTTACAATGAGCAGTTCTTC.

V is TRBV9 and J is TRBJ2-1; 8 nucleotides match TRBD2. The CDR3 contains 14 residues. Trimming took 7 bases from V and 9 from J; bases not matched to a gene: 12. Germline V gene lookup returns CDR1 SGDLS and CDR2 YYNGEE. The CDR3 protein is CASAAGDSFGEQFF. The CDR3 nucleotides are TGTGCCAGCGCAGCGGGAGATTCCTTTGGTGAGCAGTTCTTC.

The chain uses TRBV7-9 and TRBJ2-7, with D possibly being TRBD2 (6 bases). The germline CDR1 and CDR2 sequences are SEHNR and FQNEAQ (reference sequence). V gave up 5 bases and J gave up 3 bases, with 20 bases separating them. The CDR3 has 16 residues. CDR3 loop: CASSDEGDWVSYEQYF. Written as DNA, the CDR3 is TGTGCCAGCAGCGACGAAGGGGACTGGGTTAGCTACGAGCAGTACTTC.

The gene calls are TRBV15 and TRBJ1-4; TRBD1 matches 8 bases. The V gene end was trimmed by 0 bases and the J gene end by 4 bases; junction bases not matched to a gene: 1. Germline CDR1 reads LNHNV; CDR2 reads YYDKDF (reference sequence). CDR3 size: 15 residues. CDR3 in amino acids: CATSRDRGRNEKLFF. The DNA of the CDR3 is TGTGCCACCAGCAGAGACAGGGGGCGTAATGAAAAACTGTTTTTT.

This chain uses TRBV18 with TRBJ2-7; 7 bases match TRBD1. From germline, CDR1 is KGHSH and CDR2 LQKENI. This CDR3 has 15 amino acids. V shed 6 bases and J 5 bases; nucleotides not matched to a gene: 13. The CDR3 DNA reads as TGTGCCAGCTCGCCGCAGGGGGTCCCGGGCCACGAGCAGTACTTC. Translated: CASSPQGVPGHEQYF.

The rearrangement uses TRBV30 and TRBJ1-3; tentatively, D is TRBD1 (6 bases). The length of the CDR3 is 15 residues. Trimming pared 4 bases from V and 0 bases from J, leaving 13 bases between. Germline-derived CDR1 and CDR2 are GTSNPN and SVGIG (reference sequence). The chain's CDR3 is CAWTRQAISGNTIYF. As DNA, the CDR3 is TGTGCCTGGACTCGACAGGCGATCTCTGGAAACACCATATATTTT.

This sequence joins TRBV5-1 and TRBJ2-3; TRBD2 is a possible D gene (5 bases). V lost 1 base and J 0 bases, leaving 9 bases between the germline ends. The CDR3 spans 15 residues. CDR1 is SGHRS and CDR2 is YFSETQ in the germline V gene. CDR3 DNA sequence: TGCGCCAGCAGCTTGTTCCGGACTAGCACAGATACGCAGTATTTT. Amino acids: CASSLFRTSTDTQYF. The whole variable domain, remainder taken from reference TRBV5-1 and TRBJ2-3, is KAGVTQTPRYLIKTRGQQVTLSCSPISGHRSVSWYQQTPGQGLQFLFEYFSETQRNKGNFPGRFSGRQFSNSRSEMNVSTLELGDSALYLCASSLFRTSTDTQYFGPGTRLTVL.

V gene TRBV4-2 combines with J gene TRBJ2-1; 10 bases agree with TRBD2. Germline assignment: CDR1 LGHNA and CDR2 YNFKEQ. The CDR3 totals 15 residues. With 0 bases clipped from V and 4 bases from J, the junction kept 0 bases outside the gene matches. CDR3 sequence reads: CASSQELAGYNEQFF. DNA of the CDR3: TGTGCCAGCAGCCAAGAACTAGCGGGGTACAATGAGCAGTTCTTC.

DNA for the CDR3: TGTGCCAGCAGCGAACTAGACCGGCGCCCAGATACGCAGTATTTT. It translates to CASSELDRRPDTQYF. The V gene is TRBV5-4, the J gene TRBJ2-3; TRBD2 might be the D (5 bases). The germline CDR1 and CDR2 sequences are SGHNT and YYREEE (reference sequence). This CDR3 has 15 amino acids. With 4 bases removed from V and 4 bases from J, the gap between germline ends came to 16 bases.

The chain is built from TRBV28 and TRBJ1-1; D possibly corresponds to TRBD1 (5 bases). The germline CDR1 and CDR2 sequences are MDHEN and SYDVKM. The CDR3 loop spans 12 amino acids. Trimming pared 7 bases from V and 3 bases from J, leaving 9 bases between. This CDR3 reads CASTIQDTEAFF. Here the CDR3 DNA reads TGTGCCAGCACCATACAGGACACTGAAGCTTTCTTT.

The rearrangement joins TRBV2 to TRBJ1-2; perhaps TRBD1 as D (5 bases). The CDR3 covers 15 residues. Trimming pared 7 bases from V and 8 bases from J, leaving 23 bases between. CDR1 SNHLY and CDR2 FYNNEI come from the germline V gene. The CDR3 DNA is TGTGCCAGCACCAAAGGGAGCGGGGGATGGGAAGGCTACACCTTC. Amino acid sequence: CASTKGSGGWEGYTF.

This chain uses TRBV30 with TRBJ1-5, with 7 bases lining up with TRBD1. The CDR3 is made up of 13 amino acids. Germline CDR1 GTSNPN, CDR2 SVGIG (reference sequence). The junction had 4 bases not matched to a gene; V was cut back by 5 bases and J by 3 bases. The CDR3 region is CAWGTDYNQPQHF. CDR3 coding DNA: TGTGCCTGGGGGACAGACTACAATCAGCCCCAGCATTTT.

V gene TRBV6-1 combines with J gene TRBJ2-6, with a weak D call TRBD2 (6 bases). Germline V gives CDR1 MNHNS, CDR2 SASEGT. Between the trimmed V and J ends, which lost 8 bases and 1 base, there was a span of 12 bases. CDR3 length equals 15 residues. The CDR3, as DNA: TGTGCCAGCGAGTCGGGGAGGTCTGGGGCCAACGTCCTGACTTTC. As protein: CASESGRSGANVLTF.

A remark on this clone: The junction does not match germline at one end; this may be a read error. The chain combines TRBV6-1 with TRBJ2-3; 7 bases agree with TRBD1. The CDR3 contains 13 residues. CDR1 and CDR2 (germline): MNHNS, SASEGT. The CDR3 loop reads CASRVTGSDAQYF. The CDR3 DNA reads TGTGCCAGCAGGGTGACAGGGTCAGATGCGCAGTATTTT.

The V call is TRBV5-8, the J call TRBJ1-5, with TRBD1 identical over 7 bases. CDR1 and CDR2 (germline): SGHTS, YDEGEE. The CDR3 length is 14 residues. V dropped 4 bases and J dropped 5; count of bases not matched to a gene: 6. CDR3 sequence (DNA): TGTGCCAGCAGCCCACAGGGGCGGTATCAGCCCCAGCATTTT. Its protein is CASSPQGRYQPQHF.

CDR3 in DNA: TGTGCCAGCAGCTACAACCTGGGCGATACGCAGTATTTT. This encodes CASSYNLGDTQYF. The J gene is TRBJ2-3, the V gene TRBV11-1; D remains unclear. The CDR3 is 13 residues long. Germline V gene lookup returns CDR1 SGHAT and CDR2 FQDESV (reference sequence). V was cut by 4 bases and J by 6 bases, with 11 bases left in between.

V usage is TRBV19 and J usage is TRBJ2-7; TRBD2 agrees at 8 bases. J lost 2 bases, V lost 6 bases, and 9 bases had no gene match. CDR3 length equals 15 residues. Germline CDR1 and CDR2: LNHDA and SQIVND (reference sequence). The CDR3 DNA follows: TGTGCCAGTAGAGGAAGCGGGAGTCAGGCCTACGAGCAGTACTTC. As protein: CASRGSGSQAYEQYF.

This clone was seen a few times. The V call is TRBV19, the J call TRBJ1-3; the D gene is possibly TRBD1 (5 bases). The CDR3 totals 16 residues. Germline V gene lookup returns CDR1 LNHDA and CDR2 SQIVND (reference sequence). V lost 4 bases to trimming and J lost 0 bases, with 13 bases between them. In DNA, the CDR3 is TGTGCCAGTAGTAGACGACAGTTAAGCTCTGGAAACACCATATATTTT. Its protein product is CASSRRQLSSGNTIYF.

The rearrangement joins TRBV4-3 to TRBJ1-2, with D possibly being TRBD1 (5 bases). V was pared by 0 bases and J by 2 bases, with 10 bases between. CDR1 LGHNA and CDR2 YSLEER come from the germline V gene. The CDR3 is 15 residues long. The CDR3 sequence is CASSQDPGINYGYTF. The CDR3 DNA is TGCGCCAGCAGCCAAGACCCAGGGATAAACTATGGCTACACCTTC.

CDR3: CASSAGTGAYGYTF. The CDR3 coding sequence is TGTGCCAGCAGCGCCGGGACAGGGGCCTATGGCTACACCTTC. The chain combines TRBV5-6 with TRBJ1-2, with 10 bases that match TRBD1. CDR1 SGHDT and CDR2 YYEEEE come from the germline V gene. This CDR3 contains 14 residues. Trimming removed 4 bases from V and 4 bases from J; junction bases left unmatched: 4.

The rearrangement joins TRBV7-2 to TRBJ2-5, with D possibly TRBD1 on 6 matching bases. The CDR3 has 14 residues. The germline gives CDR1 SGHTA, CDR2 FQGNSA. Trimming cost V 5 bases and J 7 bases, with 17 bases left between them. CDR3 DNA: TGTGCCAGCAGCCAGGGGCTAGTTCCGGGGACCCAGTACTTC. Translated, it gives CASSQGLVPGTQYF. The whole variable domain, filled in from reference TRBV7-2 and TRBJ2-5, reads GAGVSQSPSNKVTEKGKDVELRCDPISGHTALYWYRQSLGQGLEFLIYFQGNSAPDKSGLPSDRFSAERTGGSVSTLTIQRTQQEDSAVYLCASSQGLVPGTQYFGPGTRLLVL.

As concerns this clone: One end of the junction varies from germline; a read error may be responsible. Within the sample, other DNA sequences also encode this same CDR3. The rearrangement links TRBV28 to TRBJ2-7; possible D gene TRBD1, 6 bases. The CDR3 is 11 residues long. Germline V gives CDR1 MDHEN, CDR2 SYDVKM. CDR3: CASRHREGEYF. The CDR3 bases are TGCGCCAGCCGACACAGGGAAGGGGAGTACTTC.